The 22 T cell receptor beta chains listed next were all sequenced from one sample in a study of blood T cell repertoires in COVID-19. Data came from immunoSEQ multiplex PCR; TCRdb stores just in-frame clones and leaves some out. The table has hundreds of thousands of clones, 90% seen once. Sequenced input: peripheral blood. The receptor set was obtained from a woman between 40 and 55 years old with COVID-19, enrolled during active disease.

The J gene is TRBJ2-2, the V gene TRBV18, with a weak D call TRBD2 (7 bases). The CDR3 is 17 amino acids. V shed 3 bases and J shed 5 bases, with 19 bases lying between them. Germline CDR1 and CDR2: KGHSH and LQKENI. CDR3 nucleotides: TGTGCCAGCTCACCCCGCCCCGAGGGGGGGCATACCGGGGAGCTGTTTTTT. It codes for CASSPRPEGGHTGELFF.

This clone was counted only a few times. This chain uses TRBV19 with TRBJ1-5; D may be TRBD1 (6 bases). CDR1 and CDR2 (germline): LNHDA, SQIVND (reference sequence). The CDR3 covers 16 residues. V lost 4 bases to trimming and J lost 1 base, with 14 bases between them. The CDR3 DNA sequence: TGTGCCAGTAGTAAGTCAACAGGGATAAGCAATCAGCCCCAGCATTTT. Its protein product is CASSKSTGISNQPQHF. Complete variable domain (other parts from reference TRBV19 and TRBJ1-5): DGGITQSPKYLFRKEGQNVTLSCEQNLNHDAMYWYRQDPGQGLRLIYYSQIVNDFQKGDIAEGYSVSREKKESFPLTVTSAQKNPTAFYLCASSKSTGISNQPQHFGDGTRLSIL.

The gene calls are TRBV20-1 and TRBJ1-5, with D possibly matching TRBD1 (6 bases). The V and J ends lost 3 bases and 5 bases respectively, with 17 bases between them. Germline V gene data show CDR1 as DFQATT and CDR2 as SNEGSKA (reference sequence). The CDR3 length is 15 residues. CDR3 sequence: CSASDRPGGYQPQHF. CDR3 sequence (DNA): TGCAGTGCTAGTGACAGGCCCGGAGGCTATCAGCCCCAGCATTTT.

The chain has TRBV9 and TRBJ1-1; no clear D. The V end was cut by 0 bases, the J end by 8 bases, with 11 bases between. This CDR3 spans 13 amino acids. The germline gives CDR1 SGDLS, CDR2 YYNGEE. CDR3 loop: CASSVDISLEAFF. The CDR3 DNA sequence: TGTGCCAGCAGCGTAGATATCTCGTTGGAAGCTTTCTTT.

The rearrangement uses TRBV28 and TRBJ1-2; D gene unclear. This CDR3 has 14 amino acids. The V gene's germline CDR1 is MDHEN and CDR2 SYDVKM. The V end lost 6 bases, the J end lost 2 bases, and 13 bases lay between the germline ends. CDR3 amino acids: CASSQPLGNYGYTF. For the CDR3, the DNA is TGTGCCAGCAGCCAACCCCTCGGGAACTATGGCTACACCTTC.

This rearrangement joins TRBV28 to TRBJ1-3; D gene uncertain. This CDR3 comprises 15 residues. In germline, CDR1 is MDHEN, CDR2 SYDVKM. The V and J ends lost 7 bases and 4 bases respectively, with 17 bases between them. The CDR3 protein is CASTLTQTRGNTIYF. CDR3 DNA: TGTGCCAGCACCCTGACACAAACTAGGGGAAACACCATATATTTT. Full variable domain (rest looked up from reference TRBV28 and TRBJ1-3): DVKVTQSSRYLVKRTGEKVFLECVQDMDHENMFWYRQDPGLGLRLIYFSYDVKMKEKGDIPEGYSVSREKKERFSLILESASTNQTSMYLCASTLTQTRGNTIYFGEGSWLTVV.

The V and J genes are TRBV7-2 and TRBJ2-7, with unresolved D. Trimming removed 3 bases from V and 0 bases from J, with 12 bases in between. Germline lookup yields CDR1 SGHTA and CDR2 FQGNSA. This CDR3 has 15 amino acids. The chain's CDR3 is CASSFGPKASYEQYF. DNA of the CDR3: TGTGCCAGCAGCTTTGGGCCGAAAGCCTCCTACGAGCAGTACTTC.

This clone was found once. Other DNA sequences in the sample encode the same CDR3. The chain has TRBV6-2 or TRBV6-3 and TRBJ2-7; 13 nucleotides match TRBD2. Germline loops: CDR1 MNHEY, CDR2 SVGEGT. The length of the CDR3 is 15 residues. Trimming took 0 bases from V and 4 from J; bases not matched to a gene: 0. This CDR3 reads CASSYSTSGGYEQYF. CDR3 DNA sequence: TGTGCCAGCAGTTACTCGACTAGCGGGGGGTACGAGCAGTACTTC.

Concerning this clone itself: The sample has other DNA sequences that encode this CDR3 too. The rearrangement joins TRBV24-1 to TRBJ1-5; 10 nucleotides agree with TRBD1. CDR1 KGHDR and CDR2 SFDVKD come from the germline V gene. V shed 5 bases and J 9 bases; nucleotides not matched to a gene: 6. CDR3 length: 14 amino acids. Here the CDR3 DNA reads TGTGCCACCAGTGCAAGGACAGGGGGTCGGCCCCAGCATTTT. This sequence encodes CATSARTGGRPQHF.

The genes are TRBV4-1 and TRBJ1-4; 9 bases fit TRBD1. V gave up 3 bases and J gave up 16 bases; unmatched junction bases: 18. This CDR3 has 16 amino acids. The germline gives CDR1 MGHRA, CDR2 YSYEKL. The CDR3: CASSQVAGTGTPRWFF. CDR3 in DNA: TGCGCCAGCAGCCAGGTAGCCGGGACAGGGACTCCTCGGTGGTTTTTT.

The chain links TRBV7-9 to TRBJ1-1; perhaps TRBD1 as D (6 bases). Trimming removed 3 bases at V and 5 bases at J, with 16 bases between. This CDR3 is built from 15 residues. Germline V gene data show CDR1 as SEHNR and CDR2 as FQNEAQ (reference sequence). CDR3 loop: CASSLRGAEYTEAFF. The CDR3 DNA reads as TGTGCCAGCAGCTTGCGGGGGGCCGAATATACTGAAGCTTTCTTT.

This chain joins TRBV4-1 and TRBJ2-4, with 7 nucleotides matching TRBD1. In germline, CDR1 is MGHRA, CDR2 YSYEKL. This CDR3 region has 16 residues. V gave up 0 bases and J gave up 11 bases; unmatched junction bases: 13. Here the CDR3 DNA reads TGCGCCAGCAGCCAAGAAAAGTCGGCAGGGGGTACCCTTCAGTACTTC. It codes for CASSQEKSAGGTLQYF.

The rearrangement links TRBV7-9 to TRBJ1-1; D is uncertain. This CDR3 is 12 amino acids long. The germline V gene encodes CDR1 SEHNR and CDR2 FQNEAQ (reference sequence). V dropped 1 base and J dropped 5 bases, with 5 bases sitting between them. CDR3 in DNA: TGTGCCAGCAGCTTAGGGGAGACTGAAGCTTTCTTT. Amino acid sequence: CASSLGETEAFF. Looking up the rest from reference TRBV7-9 and TRBJ1-1 gives the full variable domain: DTGVSQNPRHKITKRGQNVTFRCDPISEHNRLYWYRQTLGQGPEFLTYFQNEAQLEKSRLLSDRFSAERPKGSFSTLEIQRTEQGDSAMYLCASSLGETEAFFGQGTRLTVV.

As concerns this clone: Its ends do not fully match the called genes, so a read error is possible. The chain has TRBV9 and TRBJ2-1; TRBD1 agrees at 9 bases. CDR3 length: 15 residues. CDR1 is SGDLS and CDR2 is YYNGEE in the germline V gene. CDR3 amino acids: CASSSGGQGYIEQFF. DNA for the CDR3: TGTGCCAGCAGCTCGGGGGGACAGGGCTACATTGAGCAGTTCTTC.

The chain joins TRBV7-8 to TRBJ2-7; 10 nucleotides agree with TRBD2. CDR1 and CDR2 (germline): SGHVS, FQNEAQ. The CDR3 totals 15 residues. Unmatched junction bases numbered 6, after V lost 5 bases and J lost 2 bases. This CDR3 is CASSRGLADTYEQYF. The CDR3 DNA sequence: TGTGCCAGCAGCCGAGGACTAGCGGATACCTACGAGCAGTACTTC.

The V gene is TRBV28, the J gene TRBJ1-5, with a weak D call TRBD1 (6 bases). The CDR3 contains 14 residues. Trimming removed 1 base from V and 10 bases from J, with 14 bases in between. Germline CDR1 reads MDHEN; CDR2 reads SYDVKM. CDR3 coding DNA: TGTGCCAGCAGTTTATCCCAGGGGACAAGCCCCCAGCATTTT. As protein: CASSLSQGTSPQHF. Drawing the rest from reference TRBV28 and TRBJ1-5, the complete variable domain is DVKVTQSSRYLVKRTGEKVFLECVQDMDHENMFWYRQDPGLGLRLIYFSYDVKMKEKGDIPEGYSVSREKKERFSLILESASTNQTSMYLCASSLSQGTSPQHFGDGTRLSIL.

This chain uses TRBV5-6 with TRBJ1-4; TRBD1 matches at 7 bases. CDR1 and CDR2 (germline): SGHDT, YYEEEE. With V trimmed by 2 bases and J by 12 bases, 7 bases remained unmatched. The CDR3 extends over 13 amino acids. The CDR3 is CASSLAGGSELFF. The CDR3 coding sequence is TGTGCCAGCAGCTTAGCAGGGGGGAGCGAACTGTTTTTT.

The gene calls are TRBV7-2 and TRBJ2-7; TRBD1 matches 8 bases. With 5 bases clipped from V and 7 bases from J, the junction kept 7 bases outside the gene matches. This CDR3 is built from 13 residues. The germline V gene encodes CDR1 SGHTA and CDR2 FQGNSA. The CDR3 region is CASSLRDRTEQYF. The CDR3 DNA reads as TGTGCCAGCAGCCTTCGGGACAGGACAGAGCAGTACTTC.

The chain uses TRBV7-2 and TRBJ1-5, with TRBD1 identical over 11 bases. J was trimmed by 6 bases and V by 4 bases; bases with no gene match: 8. This CDR3 region has 16 residues. The germline gives CDR1 SGHTA, CDR2 FQGNSA. The CDR3, as DNA: TGTGCCAGCAGCTCCTCCGGGACAGGGGGAGGTCAGCCCCAGCATTTT. This gives the protein CASSSSGTGGGQPQHF.

The V and J genes are TRBV12-3 or TRBV12-4 and TRBJ1-1; maybe TRBD1 (6 bases). The CDR3 loop spans 13 amino acids. V was pared by 6 bases and J by 3 bases, with 11 bases between. The CDR3 sequence: CASSRGGDTEAFF. In DNA, the CDR3 is TGTGCCAGCAGCAGAGGGGGGGACACTGAAGCTTTCTTT.

The V gene is TRBV7-3, the J gene TRBJ1-6; tentatively, D is TRBD1 (5 bases). Trimming pared 0 bases from V and 10 bases from J, leaving 13 bases between. This CDR3 comprises 15 residues. Germline CDR1 and CDR2: SGHTA and FQGTGA. The CDR3 region has the DNA TGTGCCAGCAGCTTAACAGGCAGGGTTGAATCACCCCTCCACTTT. Translating it yields CASSLTGRVESPLHF.

This sequence joins TRBV5-1 and TRBJ1-1; possible D gene TRBD1, 6 bases. V lost 0 bases and J lost 0, with 9 bases in between. The V gene's germline CDR1 is SGHRS and CDR2 YFSETQ. The CDR3 length is 15 residues. CDR3 sequence: CASSLGTVLNTEAFF. The DNA of the CDR3 is TGCGCCAGCAGCTTGGGGACAGTACTGAACACTGAAGCTTTCTTT.